The 10 T cell receptor beta chains given below trace back to one sample, sequenced in a study of shared clonotypes between healthy human individuals. TCRdb's table, derived via immunoSEQ multiplex PCR, lists solely in-frame clones and lacks some. This sample has roughly 1,100,000 clones; roughly 70% occur once, and the top ten carry approximately 1.5%. Sequencing was performed on memory CD4+ T cells sorted from blood. Subset given: CD45RA-negative fraction. All receptors derive from a man between 18 and 35 years old in good health.

This clone was seen a single time. The V call is TRBV9, the J call TRBJ2-6; D remains ambiguous. Trimming removed 3 bases at V and 2 bases at J, with 12 bases between. Germline V gene data show CDR1 as SGDLS and CDR2 as YYNGEE. The CDR3 runs 16 residues. The CDR3 loop reads CASSARAVPGANVLTF. CDR3 DNA: TGTGCCAGCAGCGCCCGGGCAGTTCCTGGGGCCAACGTCCTGACTTTC.

The genes are TRBV5-6 and TRBJ1-4, with D maybe TRBD1 (6 bases). CDR1 is SGHDT, CDR2 YYEEEE, per germline. Trimming pared 2 bases from V and 6 bases from J, leaving 14 bases between. This CDR3 is 15 amino acids long. The CDR3 nucleotides read TGTGCCAGCAGCTTTAGGGGGATAGGGGATGAAAAACTGTTTTTT. This gives the protein CASSFRGIGDEKLFF.

This clone was observed a single time. This chain connects TRBV12-5 to TRBJ2-5, with D possibly being TRBD1 (6 bases). V was shortened by 3 bases and J by 8 bases, with 19 bases between the two germline ends. From germline, CDR1 is LGHNT and CDR2 FRNRAP. This CDR3 has 15 amino acids. CDR3 DNA: TGTGCTAGTGGTTTACCTCAGGGGATCGGTTTAACCCAGTACTTC. Amino acids: CASGLPQGIGLTQYF.

The V gene is TRBV5-8, the J gene TRBJ2-7; 7 bases map to TRBD2. This CDR3 region has 14 residues. The germline V gene encodes CDR1 SGHTS and CDR2 YDEGEE. V dropped 0 bases and J dropped 7; count of bases not matched to a gene: 7. The DNA of the CDR3 is TGTGCCAGCAGCTTGGGGCGGGAGCTCGGGGAGCAGTACTTC. Protein product: CASSLGRELGEQYF.

The V and J genes are TRBV7-2 and TRBJ2-1, with D perhaps matching TRBD2 (6 bases). Looked up from germline, CDR1 is SGHTA and CDR2 is FQGNSA. This CDR3 region has 17 residues. The V gene lost 8 bases and the J gene lost 7 bases, with 27 bases spanning the gap. In DNA, the CDR3 is TGTGCCAGCTCAAAGGGTGGAGGGCAGACACTTTGGAATGAGCAGTTCTTC. Translation: CASSKGGGQTLWNEQFF.

This clone has more than one count but fewer than ten. The rearrangement joins TRBV5-5 to TRBJ1-6; D is unresolved. V dropped 4 bases and J dropped 9 bases, with 8 bases sitting between them. This CDR3 has 12 amino acids. CDR1 SGHKS and CDR2 YYEKEE come from the germline V gene (reference sequence). This chain's CDR3 is CASSKSGSPLHF. The CDR3 coding sequence is TGTGCCAGCAGCAAAAGTGGTTCACCCCTCCACTTT.

The chain employs TRBV5-1 and TRBJ2-3; 8 bases line up with TRBD2. This CDR3 is 16 amino acids long. The V and J ends lost 0 bases and 1 base, in that order; junction bases with no gene match: 4. Germline lookup yields CDR1 SGHRS and CDR2 YFSETQ. CDR3 DNA: TGCGCCAGCAGCTTGGCGGGGGGGTTCGGCACAGATACGCAGTATTTT. The encoded protein is CASSLAGGFGTDTQYF.

The gene calls are TRBV2 and TRBJ2-4; 11 bases are a match to TRBD2. Germline CDR1 reads SNHLY; CDR2 reads FYNNEI. There are 15 residues in the CDR3. With V trimmed by 6 bases and J by 4 bases, 5 bases remained unmatched. For the CDR3, the DNA is TGTGCCAGCAGAGCCGGGACTAGCGGAAAAAACATTCAGTACTTC. Translated: CASRAGTSGKNIQYF.

The rearrangement joins TRBV5-6 to TRBJ2-2, with D maybe TRBD1 (5 bases). This CDR3 is built from 15 residues. The V gene lost 2 bases and the J gene lost 3 bases, with 11 bases spanning the gap. Per germline, CDR1 SGHDT and CDR2 YYEEEE. The CDR3 region is CASSFRQIDTGELFF. DNA for the CDR3: TGTGCCAGCAGCTTCCGACAGATAGACACCGGGGAGCTGTTTTTT.

This clone showed up just once. The chain couples TRBV27 to TRBJ1-1; D unclear. Trimming left V 5 bases short and J 0 bases short, with 10 bases between. Germline loops: CDR1 MNHEY, CDR2 SMNVEV (reference sequence). CDR3 size: 14 residues. The CDR3, as DNA: TGTGCCAGCAGTCTCGAACCGATGAACACTGAAGCTTTCTTT. Its protein is CASSLEPMNTEAFF.